This T cell receptor beta chain stems from a study of blood T cell repertoires in COVID-19. The study drew participants aged about 18 to 95 years from fewer than 30 US areas. Participants were placed into cohorts based on the clinical history they reported. Trimming shortened V by 0 bases and J by 7 bases, and 9 bases separated the two germline ends. CDR1 LGHNA and CDR2 YSLEER come from the germline V gene. The CDR3 totals 13 residues. Some clones are missing from TCRdb's copy, which holds only in-frame ones; the method was immunoSEQ multiplex PCR. The sample contains about 250,000 clones, roughly 85% of which appear only once.

Input material: PBMCs or T cells enriched from blood (not recorded which). The origin of this receptor is a woman between 50 and 59 years old with acute COVID-19. The chain carries TRBV4-3 and TRBJ1-1; D ambiguous. The CDR3 loop is CASSQDRRGEAFF. The DNA of the CDR3 is TGCGCCAGCAGCCAAGATCGGCGGGGTGAAGCTTTCTTT.